This TCR beta chain came from a study of T cell responses to AZD1222 COVID-19 vaccine (dated by TCRdb to the early 2020s). For the study in its entirety: AZD1222 recipients whose second dose came at about 4 weeks and those whose second dose came at about 12 weeks were combined into one group, since spike-specific TCR depth and breadth did not differ between the two schedules. A total of 230 to 250 trial participants underwent TCR sequencing, of whom 200 to 220 received two doses of AZD1222 and some 25 received two doses of the MenACWY control vaccine. Trial participants were enrolled by age into subgroups of 18-55, 56-69 and 70-plus years, and 148, 28 and 57 TCR-sequenced participants, respectively, were included in these subgroups. Points the paper makes about the study in general: Conclusions about previously exposed vaccinees are limited, since just five or six AZD1222 recipients were seropositive for SARS-CoV-2 at baseline. Vaccine-associated CD4 TCRs spanned the whole spike protein, with dominant responses in regions 160-218 and 743-854. Most participants were white British and females outnumbered males, and the authors suggested that clonal diversity may have been underestimated. In the small 56-69-year group, the increase in depth fell short of significance, most likely because of low power. No day 14 peak-response samples were available, so repertoires were characterized only after the peak T cell response. Epitopes outside the regions mutated in the B.1.351 and B.1.1.7 variants were reportedly recognized by nearly half of the unique spike-specific TCRs. After two AZD1222 doses, both the breadth and the depth of spike-specific TCRs were significantly higher than at day 0 and than in MenACWY recipients.

The germline V end is reduced by 5 bases and the J end by 7 bases; junction bases left unmatched: 12. The germline V gene specifies SGHTA as CDR1 and FQGNSA as CDR2. The CDR3, from cysteine to phenylalanine, totals 15 residues. This entry keeps only the CDR3 DNA: 45 bases, framed from base 1. The time point label of this sample denotes: baseline before first vaccination. Samples from vaccinated people were obtained from the UK trials COV001 and COV002, which included a single-blind randomized controlled phase 2/3 trial of AZD1222 (ChAdOx1 nCoV-19) in healthy adults. For TCRbeta chain sequencing, PBMC samples from trial participants were taken at day 0 and at day 28 after the second dose. The CDR3 regions of human TCRbeta chains were analyzed by immunosequencing. In the authors' own workflow: Repertoire TCRs were matched against a reference library of SARS-CoV-2-specific TCRs generated with the MIRA antigen-specificity platform. Breadth was defined as the fraction of unique TCRs that were SARS-CoV-2-associated, and depth was defined as the fraction of total T cells that were SARS-CoV-2-associated. Using the MIRA data, every spike-specific TCR was mapped to the spike region that the TCR reacted to and assigned to either a CD4 or a CD8 class. Log10-transformed breadth and depth values were compared by one-way ANOVA with Sidak's multiple comparisons tests. TCRdb re-hosts the immuneACCESS table, in-frame sequences only. Its copies lack some clones; in the studies checked, an unresolved V gene accounts for under half of them, and the cause for the rest is not known. The D gene and trimming were derived from the DNA, and the V and J assignments and clone size from that table. In this sample the table shows 100,000 to 120,000 clones, 82% of which occur a single time. In total, the top ten clones hold around 5.1% of the sample.

A word on this clone: Its antigen has not been determined. Base qualities are not at hand, and no much larger clone is one base apart.

The source is an adult in good health. Here the chain combines TRBV7-2 and TRBJ1-2; 8 bases in between match TRBD1. This specimen was peripheral blood, taken on day 0 of AZD1222 vaccination. The DNA sequence is TGTGCCAGCAGCAACTATCAAACAGGGGGATCTGGCTACACCTTC. The translation is CASSNYQTGGSGYTF.